The next 5 T cell receptor beta chains were all read from a single sample in a study of shared clonotypes between healthy human individuals (dated by TCRdb to 2020 to 2022). Libraries were constructed by the immunoSEQ multiplex PCR assay. TCRdb limited this immuneACCESS table to in-frame rearrangements with V and J called. A share of clones is missing; checked studies link under half to unresolved V genes, and the rest is unexplained. Here the sample has some 2,500,000 clones; approximately 90% occur a single time. Around 0.35% of the sample rests with the top ten. Material: naive CD4+ T cells from PBMCs. In the paper's terms, the cell subset or site label means: CD45RA+ positively selected. The source of these receptors is a man aged 18-30 years in good health. Some clones in this sample may be carry-over from other donors' samples.

The V call is TRBV11-2, the J call TRBJ2-3, with 8 bases lining up with TRBD2. This CDR3 comprises 16 residues. The germline V gene encodes CDR1 SGHAT and CDR2 FQNNGV. Trimming at V came to 4 bases and at J to 3 bases, leaving 9 bases not matched to a gene. CDR3 sequence: CASSSNPLADTDTQYF. The DNA of the CDR3 is TGTGCCAGCAGCTCTAACCCACTAGCGGATACAGATACGCAGTATTTT.

The chain combines TRBV4-2 with TRBJ2-7; no firm D call. Trimming shortened V by 1 base and J by 1 base, and 11 bases separated the two germline ends. Germline CDR1 reads LGHNA; CDR2 reads YNFKEQ. The CDR3 sequence is 15 residues long. The CDR3 coding sequence is TGTGCCAGCAGCCAAGGGGGTCCGCTATCCTACGAGCAGTACTTC. It translates to CASSQGGPLSYEQYF.

The chain is built from TRBV7-2 and TRBJ2-2; possibly TRBD2 for D (6 bases). The CDR3 runs to 14 residues. Per the germline V gene, CDR1 is SGHTA and CDR2 is FQGNSA. V lost 6 bases, J lost 3 bases, and 11 bases lay in between. In DNA form, the CDR3 reads TGTGCCAGCAGGCCGGGAGAAGACACCGGGGAGCTGTTTTTT. This codes for CASRPGEDTGELFF. The whole variable domain, remainder taken from reference TRBV7-2 and TRBJ2-2, is GAGVSQSPSNKVTEKGKDVELRCDPISGHTALYWYRQSLGQGLEFLIYFQGNSAPDKSGLPSDRFSAERTGGSVSTLTIQRTQQEDSAVYLCASRPGEDTGELFFGEGSRLTVL.

This chain joins TRBV6-1 and TRBJ2-6; the D gene is possibly TRBD2 (6 bases). This CDR3 is built from 16 residues. The germline V gene encodes CDR1 MNHNS and CDR2 SASEGT. V lost 3 bases and J 0 bases, leaving 9 bases between the germline ends. The CDR3 sequence: CASSDRGFSGANVLTF. The CDR3, as DNA: TGTGCCAGCAGTGATCGGGGGTTCTCTGGGGCCAACGTCCTGACTTTC.

This clone was seen just once. As DNA, the CDR3 is TGTGCCAGCAGCTTAGCACGAGCGGGCGGTGATGAGCAGTTCTTC. It codes for CASSLARAGGDEQFF. The genes are TRBV7-3 and TRBJ2-1; D may be TRBD2 (6 bases). Germline V CDR1 and CDR2: SGHTA, FQGTGA. The CDR3 runs 15 residues. Trimming took 2 bases from V and 8 from J, leaving 16 bases between them.